This T cell receptor (beta chain) is drawn from a study of blood T cell repertoires in COVID-19. TCRdb's copy holds only in-frame clones and misses some; the assay was immunoSEQ multiplex PCR. The sample shows 150,000 to 200,000 clones, 82% of them seen only once. The sample comprised peripheral blood. The clonotype comes from an elderly woman with active or convalescent COVID-19.

The CDR3, as DNA: TGTGCCAGTAGAGAAGGGGGCGCGGGTGGCTACACCTTC. It translates to CASREGGAGGYTF. The chain combines TRBV19 with TRBJ1-2, with 7 bases lining up with TRBD1. CDR1 is LNHDA and CDR2 is SQIVND in the germline V gene (reference sequence). With V trimmed by 6 bases and J by 7 bases, 8 bases remained unmatched. CDR3 length: 13 amino acids.